The sequence of this T cell receptor (beta chain) was determined in a study of T cell responses to AZD1222 COVID-19 vaccine. Germline V gene sequence: CDR1 SGHAT, CDR2 FQNNGV. This CDR3 is 15 amino acids long. V lost 1 base and J 4 bases, leaving 13 bases between the germline ends. Produced via immunoSEQ multiplex PCR; TCRdb's table is partial and in-frame only. Among about 99,000 clones listed, about 85% were seen once. This TCR was sampled from an adult in good health. This chain joins TRBV11-2 and TRBJ2-5; D might be TRBD2 (5 bases). The sequences come from peripheral blood, collected on day 0 of AZD1222 vaccination. The CDR3 DNA sequence: TGTGCCAGCAGCTTAGTCGGTGGTGGAGGAGAGACCCAGTACTTC. Protein product: CASSLVGGGGETQYF. Full variable domain (rest looked up from reference TRBV11-2 and TRBJ2-5): EAGVAQSPRYKIIEKRQSVAFWCNPISGHATLYWYQQILGQGPKLLIQFQNNGVVDDSQLPKDRFSAERLKGVDSTLKIQPAKLEDSAVYLCASSLVGGGGETQYFGPGTRLLVL.